This is a list of T cell receptor beta chains from one sample in a study of shared clonotypes between healthy human individuals. The protocol was immunoSEQ multiplex PCR, while the TCRdb copy is restricted to in-frame clones and leaves out a portion. The sample has roughly 2.5 million clones; 85% to 95% are singletons. The sequenced sample was naive CD4+ T cells sorted from blood. The receptors were sampled from a man aged 18 to 30 in good health. The CDR3 runs from the conserved cysteine through the conserved F or W. D genes are given only for firm matches. Some rows mark clone size as missing; the rest say once, few, many or name a class of expanded clone.

D,size,V,J,CDR3,DNA
NA,NA,TRBV5-1,TRBJ1-3,CASSIPGNGNTIYF,TGCGCCAGCAGCATCCCAGGGAACGGAAACACCATATATTTT
TRBD1,NA,TRBV30,TRBJ1-2,CAWVDRGAYGYTF,TGTGCCTGGGTCGACAGGGGCGCCTATGGCTACACCTTC
TRBD1,NA,TRBV29-1,TRBJ1-4,CSASRTSTGGAKGVEKLFF,TGCAGCGCTAGCAGAACCTCTACAGGGGGCGCGAAAGGAGTTGAAAAACTGTTTTTT
NA,NA,TRBV11-3,TRBJ2-3,CASSSSYTDTQYF,TGTGCCAGCAGCTCCAGTTACACAGATACGCAGTATTTT
NA,NA,TRBV19,TRBJ2-1,CASSEMPRFTGPEQFF,TGTGCCAGTAGTGAGATGCCGCGGTTCACAGGTCCTGAGCAGTTCTTC
NA,NA,TRBV5-1,TRBJ2-5,CASSLGGTQETQYF,TGCGCCAGCAGCTTGGGCGGAACACAAGAGACCCAGTACTTC
NA,NA,TRBV5-1,TRBJ1-1,CASSQEGVSTEAFF,TGCGCCAGCAGCCAAGAAGGGGTGAGCACTGAAGCTTTCTTT
TRBD2,NA,TRBV7-2,TRBJ2-7,CASSTSGSSSYEQYF,TGTGCCAGCAGCACTAGCGGATCGAGCTCCTACGAGCAGTACTTC
NA,NA,TRBV5-6,TRBJ1-1,CASSLLGGSNTEAFF,TGTGCCAGCAGCTTGTTAGGGGGGTCAAACACTGAAGCTTTCTTT
TRBD2,once,TRBV6-5,TRBJ2-2,CASSSRAAGGAGELFF,TGTGCCAGCAGTTCTCGGGCAGCGGGAGGGGCCGGGGAGCTGTTTTTT